These 30 T cell receptor beta chains came from one sample sequenced in a study of T cell changes during pregnancy in multiple sclerosis. TCRdb's copy holds only in-frame clones and misses some; the assay was immunoSEQ multiplex PCR. The table has roughly 68,000 clones, 90% to 95% seen once. The sample was peripheral blood, taken in the second trimester of pregnancy. The receptors were sampled from a female donor in good health, enrolled as a control in a pregnancy study.

The CDR3 protein is CASSPEALSGANVLTF. CDR3 coding DNA: TGTGCCAGCAGTCCCGAGGCTTTGTCTGGGGCCAACGTCCTGACTTTC. This chain connects TRBV28 to TRBJ2-6; D gene uncertain. The CDR3 extends over 16 amino acids. The V gene lost 5 bases and the J gene lost 1 base, with 12 bases spanning the gap. Germline values: CDR1 MDHEN, CDR2 SYDVKM.

The CDR3 bases are TGTGCCAGCAGCTTAGGAGGGAACCTACACTACGAGCAGTACTTC. It codes for CASSLGGNLHYEQYF. This chain uses TRBV7-8 with TRBJ2-7; tentatively, D is TRBD2 (5 bases). There are 15 residues in the CDR3. Trimming pared 1 base from V and 3 bases from J, leaving 13 bases between. Per the germline V gene, CDR1 is SGHVS and CDR2 is FQNEAQ.

The chain is built from TRBV15 and TRBJ2-5; a weak D match, TRBD2 (6 bases). This CDR3 is 16 amino acids long. The V and J ends lost 0 bases and 1 base respectively, with 12 bases between them. CDR1 is LNHNV and CDR2 is YYDKDF in the germline V gene (reference sequence). CDR3 in amino acids: CATSREAGRGQETQYF. The CDR3 DNA sequence: TGTGCCACCAGCAGAGAGGCCGGGAGAGGCCAAGAGACCCAGTACTTC.

The rearrangement uses TRBV5-4 and TRBJ2-2; D not certain. Per the germline V gene, CDR1 is SGHNT and CDR2 is YYREEE (reference sequence). V was trimmed by 0 bases and J by 1 base, leaving 4 bases between them. The CDR3 is 14 amino acids. The CDR3 sequence: CASSLGQNTGELFF. CDR3 nucleotides: TGTGCCAGCAGCTTGGGGCAGAACACCGGGGAGCTGTTTTTT.

The gene calls are TRBV28 and TRBJ1-2; tentatively, D is TRBD1 (5 bases). CDR3 size: 15 residues. V lost 2 bases and J 3 bases, leaving 13 bases between the germline ends. Germline loops: CDR1 MDHEN, CDR2 SYDVKM. In nucleotides, the CDR3 is TGTGCCAGCAGTTTAAATGCAGGGTTCGACTATGGCTACACCTTC. Translation: CASSLNAGFDYGYTF.

The V gene is TRBV5-8, the J gene TRBJ1-2; the D gene is possibly TRBD1 (5 bases). V was pared by 5 bases and J by 4 bases, with 15 bases between. The V gene's germline CDR1 is SGHTS and CDR2 YDEGEE. The CDR3 loop spans 14 amino acids. This chain's CDR3 is CASSRDGRAYGYTF. DNA of the CDR3: TGTGCCAGCAGTCGGGACGGGAGAGCCTATGGCTACACCTTC.

The CDR3 region has the DNA TGCGCCAGCAGCCCCCTGCAGGGAGGGCCTGTCGAGCAGTACTTC. It is translated as CASSPLQGGPVEQYF. The chain has TRBV5-1 and TRBJ2-7, with TRBD2 matching 7 bases. The germline gives CDR1 SGHRS, CDR2 YFSETQ. This CDR3 spans 15 amino acids. The junction had 13 bases not matched to a gene; V was cut back by 4 bases and J by 6 bases.

The chain joins TRBV28 to TRBJ1-5, with a possible D match to TRBD1 (5 bases). Trimming took 7 bases from V and 5 from J, leaving 9 bases between them. CDR1 is MDHEN, CDR2 SYDVKM, per germline. The CDR3 length is 12 residues. Here the CDR3 DNA reads TGTGCCAGCATATCACAGGATCAGCCCCAGCATTTT. Translated: CASISQDQPQHF.

This chain joins TRBV5-6 and TRBJ2-7; D is possibly TRBD1 (5 bases). CDR1 is SGHDT, CDR2 YYEEEE, per germline. This CDR3 is 13 amino acids long. The ends were cut back, 4 bases at V and 2 bases at J, with 10 bases in the middle. DNA of the CDR3: TGTGCCAGCAGCCACGACAGCCCCTACGAGCAGTACTTC. It yields the protein CASSHDSPYEQYF.

The CDR3 protein is CASSLRSHSSYNEQFF. The CDR3 DNA reads TGTGCCAGCAGCCTCCGGTCTCACTCCTCCTACAATGAGCAGTTCTTC. The V and J genes are TRBV21-1 and TRBJ2-1; the table's D call, TRBD2, has no DNA check behind it. TRBV21-1 is a pseudogene segment. The CDR3 is made up of 16 amino acids.

Details on this clone: One end of the junction does not line up with germline, which may come from a read error. The chain couples TRBV7-7 to TRBJ2-5, with D possibly TRBD1 on 5 matching bases. Germline CDR1 reads SSHAT; CDR2 reads FNYEAQ (reference sequence). This CDR3 has 16 amino acids. Written as DNA, the CDR3 is TGTGCTAGCAGCTTAGGTCGGACAATTAACCAAGAGACCCAGTACTTC. It encodes CASSLGRTINQETQYF.

V is TRBV5-1 and J is TRBJ2-2, with TRBD2 as a possible D gene (6 bases). Trimming pared 3 bases from V and 6 bases from J, leaving 15 bases between. The germline CDR1 and CDR2 sequences are SGHRS and YFSETQ. The CDR3 totals 15 residues. This CDR3 reads CASSSRDSTSGELFF. For the CDR3, the DNA is TGCGCCAGCAGCTCCCGGGACTCTACCTCCGGGGAGCTGTTTTTT.

The rearrangement uses TRBV18 and TRBJ2-4, with 10 bases matching TRBD2. V lost 3 bases and J lost 0; bases outside the gene matches: 5. The CDR3 is 17 residues long. Germline CDR1 reads KGHSH; CDR2 reads LQKENI. CDR3 nucleotides: TGTGCCAGCTCACCCCTAGCGGGGGAATTAGCCAAAAACATTCAGTACTTC. Encoded protein: CASSPLAGELAKNIQYF.

V and J are TRBV27 and TRBJ2-3, with TRBD2 identical over 11 bases. This CDR3 is built from 18 residues. The V gene end was trimmed by 1 base and the J gene end by 0 bases; junction bases not matched to a gene: 6. CDR1 and CDR2 from the germline V gene are MNHEY and SMNVEV (reference sequence). CDR3 sequence reads: CASSLLTSGGPSTDTQYF. For the CDR3, the DNA is TGTGCCAGCAGTTTATTAACTAGCGGGGGCCCTAGCACAGATACGCAGTATTTT.

V is TRBV7-2 and J is TRBJ2-7, with D possibly TRBD2 on 5 matching bases. The V and J ends lost 5 bases and 2 bases respectively, with 16 bases between them. The germline V gene has CDR1 SGHTA and CDR2 FQGNSA. The CDR3 contains 15 residues. The DNA for the CDR3 is TGTGCCAGCAGCCCTACGTTGAGCGGAGCCTACGAGCAGTACTTC. The encoded protein is CASSPTLSGAYEQYF.

The chain links TRBV6-5 to TRBJ2-5; D may be TRBD2 (6 bases). Trimming stripped 2 bases from V and 5 bases from J, with 9 bases between. The CDR3 length is 13 residues. Germline V gene data show CDR1 as MNHEY and CDR2 as SVGAGI. As DNA, the CDR3 is TGTGCCAGCAGTTACGGGGGGACTGAGACCCAGTACTTC. It translates to CASSYGGTETQYF.

V and J are TRBV5-8 and TRBJ1-5; D is unclear. Germline lookup yields CDR1 SGHTS and CDR2 YDEGEE. The CDR3 is 13 amino acids. Between the trimmed V and J ends, which lost 4 bases and 4 bases, there was a span of 9 bases. CDR3 sequence: CASSQDGNQPQHF. CDR3 sequence (DNA): TGTGCCAGCAGCCAAGACGGGAATCAGCCCCAGCATTTT.

The gene calls are TRBV27 and TRBJ2-3; 10 bases agree with TRBD2. V was pared by 4 bases and J by 8 bases, with 15 bases of the junction left unmatched. Germline-derived CDR1 and CDR2 are MNHEY and SMNVEV (reference sequence). The CDR3 contains 17 residues. CDR3 bases: TGTGCCAGCAGTTCCCCTCTAAAAAGCGGGAGGGCCGGTACGCAGTATTTT. This sequence encodes CASSSPLKSGRAGTQYF.

The V gene is TRBV6-1, the J gene TRBJ1-2; no reliable D call. The CDR3 has 14 amino acids. The germline gives CDR1 MNHNS, CDR2 SASEGT. Trimming cost V 2 bases and J 2 bases, with 9 bases left between them. The CDR3 nucleotides read TGTGCCAGCAGTGAAAGCTTTTTGAACTATGGCTACACCTTC. The encoded protein is CASSESFLNYGYTF.

The chain carries TRBV25-1 and TRBJ2-5; possibly TRBD1 for D (6 bases). Trimming left V 1 base short and J 7 bases short, with 13 bases between. The CDR3 has 14 amino acids. Germline CDR1 MGHDK, CDR2 SYGVNS. The CDR3 loop reads CASSESGRGPTQYF. DNA for the CDR3: TGTGCCAGCAGTGAATCTGGCAGGGGACCGACCCAGTACTTC. Full variable domain (outside the CDR3, taken from reference TRBV25-1 and TRBJ2-5): EADIYQTPRYLVIGTGKKITLECSQTMGHDKMYWYQQDPGMELHLIHYSYGVNSTEKGDLSSESTVSRIRTEHFPLTLESARPSHTSQYLCASSESGRGPTQYFGPGTRLLVL.

This chain links TRBV19 with TRBJ2-7, with TRBD1 identical over 8 bases. Trimming cost V 5 bases and J 3 bases; bases outside gene matches: 3. The CDR3 length is 13 residues. Germline V CDR1 and CDR2: LNHDA, SQIVND (reference sequence). This CDR3 is CASSDRGLYEQYF. CDR3 sequence (DNA): TGTGCCAGTAGTGACAGGGGACTCTACGAGCAGTACTTC.

V gene TRBV7-2 combines with J gene TRBJ2-2; the match to TRBD2 covers 9 bases. This CDR3 comprises 14 residues. J gave up 4 bases and V 5 bases, and 2 bases lay outside the gene matches. Germline V CDR1 and CDR2: SGHTA, FQGNSA. The DNA for the CDR3 is TGTGCCAGCAGCCGACTAGCGGTCACCGGGGAGCTGTTTTTT. Residues: CASSRLAVTGELFF.

The CDR3 DNA sequence: TGTGCCAGCAGCTTCGTGGCCCCCCCAGAGCAGTTCTTC. It translates to CASSFVAPPEQFF. The V and J genes are TRBV7-9 and TRBJ2-1; D is unclear. The germline V and J ends were trimmed by 3 bases and 10 bases, with 13 bases remaining between them. Germline V gene sequence: CDR1 SEHNR, CDR2 FQNEAQ (reference sequence). The CDR3 extends over 13 amino acids.

The genes are TRBV13 and TRBJ2-3; 10 nucleotides match TRBD2. The CDR3 totals 19 residues. Germline V gene sequence: CDR1 PRHDT, CDR2 FYEKMQ (reference sequence). J was trimmed by 2 bases and V by 5 bases; bases with no gene match: 16. CDR3 in DNA: TGTGCCAGCAGCCCGCCAGTGATTTCTAGCGGGAGTTCCACAGATACGCAGTATTTT. This gives the protein CASSPPVISSGSSTDTQYF.

The chain carries TRBV6-5 and TRBJ2-1; TRBD2 agrees at 9 bases. This CDR3 is 15 amino acids long. CDR1 MNHEY and CDR2 SVGAGI come from the germline V gene. Trimming removed 0 bases from V and 7 bases from J; junction bases left unmatched: 4. CDR3 nucleotide sequence: TGTGCCAGCAGTTACTCGGCGGGGGGGGGAAATGAGCAGTTCTTC. Its protein product is CASSYSAGGGNEQFF.

The V and J genes are TRBV10-3 and TRBJ1-2; D perhaps matches TRBD1 (5 bases). Germline V CDR1 and CDR2: ENHRY, SYGVKD. V gave up 3 bases and J gave up 5 bases, with 13 bases separating them. The CDR3 has 14 residues. In DNA form, the CDR3 reads TGTGCCATCAGTGAAAGGGGCGAAGGATATGGCTACACCTTC. This sequence encodes CAISERGEGYGYTF.

V gene TRBV27 combines with J gene TRBJ2-7; possible D gene TRBD1, 5 bases. V was cut by 6 bases and J by 3 bases, with 15 bases left in between. The CDR3 runs to 14 residues. The germline V gene has CDR1 MNHEY and CDR2 SMNVEV (reference sequence). The DNA for the CDR3 is TGTGCCAGCAGACCATGGGGCAGGGACTACGAGCAGTACTTC. Translated: CASRPWGRDYEQYF.

The chain combines TRBV10-3 with TRBJ2-5; the match to TRBD1 covers 7 bases. V trimming: 2 bases; J trimming: 3 bases; junction bases outside the gene matches: 6. The germline V gene has CDR1 ENHRY and CDR2 SYGVKD. This CDR3 has 15 residues. The CDR3: CAISELTGKEETQYF. The CDR3 bases are TGTGCCATCAGTGAGCTGACAGGGAAGGAAGAGACCCAGTACTTC.

The chain is built from TRBV29-1 and TRBJ1-2, with a weak D call TRBD1 (6 bases). The germline V gene encodes CDR1 SQVTM and CDR2 ANQGSEA. This CDR3 is built from 18 residues. The germline V and J ends were trimmed by 0 bases and 8 bases, with 28 bases remaining between them. The CDR3 reads CSVEDPNADQGQGIGYTF. The CDR3 DNA sequence: TGCAGCGTTGAAGATCCCAACGCCGACCAGGGGCAGGGAATAGGCTACACCTTC.

This sequence joins TRBV18 and TRBJ1-1, with D tentatively TRBD1 (6 bases). CDR1 and CDR2 from the germline V gene are KGHSH and LQKENI. CDR3 length: 18 amino acids. Trimming removed 4 bases at V and 1 base at J, with 22 bases between. CDR3 region: CASSLLGGAWNGNTEAFF. CDR3 sequence (DNA): TGTGCCAGCTCACTGCTTGGGGGGGCCTGGAATGGGAACACTGAAGCTTTCTTT.